Following are 29 T cell receptor beta chains from one sample sequenced in a study of T-cell reconstitution after alpha-beta-depleted transplantation in children. Construction of the TCRbeta library involved unique molecular identifiers. A single record per CDR3 protein comes from TCRdb applying MiXCR to the PCR reads. The sample yields approximately 400,000 distinct CDR3 sequences, approximately 10% seen once. The sequences come from PBMCs from the stem cell graft donor, collected from the stem cell graft. The receptors were gathered from a human donor who donated a stem cell graft to a child with acute myeloid leukemia.

The V and J genes are TRBV12-3 or TRBV12-4 and TRBJ2-3, with TRBD2 matching over 10 bases. This CDR3 comprises 16 residues. Trimming took 6 bases from V and 5 from J; bases not matched to a gene: 11. CDR3 coding DNA: TGTGCCAGCAGCCGCCTGTCTAGCGGGGGCCGAGATACGCAGTATTTT. Encoded protein: CASSRLSSGGRDTQYF.

The V gene is TRBV6-5, the J gene TRBJ1-2; D ambiguous. The CDR3 covers 15 residues. Germline loops: CDR1 MNHEY, CDR2 SVGAGI. The ends were cut back, 0 bases at V and 5 bases at J, with 13 bases in the middle. The CDR3 spells CASSYSSSGQYGYTF. DNA for the CDR3: TGTGCCAGCAGTTACTCCTCGTCGGGTCAGTATGGCTACACCTTC.

CDR3 DNA sequence: TGCAGTGCTAGCGCCGGGACTAGCGGGGGCCTGGCAGATACGCAGTATTTT. Protein: CSASAGTSGGLADTQYF. V usage is TRBV20-1 and J usage is TRBJ2-3; 14 bases align to TRBD2. This CDR3 has 17 residues. V shed 3 bases, J shed 4 bases, and the junction held 9 bases outside the gene matches. CDR1 is DFQATT and CDR2 is SNEGSKA in the germline V gene (reference sequence).

This clonotype was detected many times. The chain is built from TRBV6-1 and TRBJ1-2; 7 nucleotides line up with TRBD1. CDR1 is MNHNS and CDR2 is SASEGT in the germline V gene. Trimming cost V 8 bases and J 0 bases; bases outside gene matches: 15. The CDR3 spans 17 residues. CDR3 residues: CASSGGGTEIANYGYTF. CDR3 DNA: TGTGCCAGCTCCGGGGGCGGGACAGAAATAGCTAACTATGGCTACACCTTC.

The chain carries TRBV12-3 or TRBV12-4 and TRBJ1-6, with D possibly TRBD1 on 6 matching bases. This CDR3 region has 16 residues. V lost 5 bases and J lost 10, with 21 bases in between. The CDR3: CASSLSGEKGGSPLHF. The CDR3 DNA reads as TGTGCCAGCAGTCTATCAGGGGAGAAAGGAGGATCACCCCTCCACTTT.

The chain combines TRBV20-1 with TRBJ1-2; D is undetermined. Germline CDR1 reads DFQATT; CDR2 reads SNEGSKA (reference sequence). The CDR3 runs to 13 residues. Trimming left V 2 bases short and J 1 base short, with 8 bases between. This CDR3 reads CSARSTVNYGYTF. The CDR3 DNA follows: TGCAGTGCTAGATCTACAGTTAACTATGGCTACACCTTC.

In the case of this clonotype: Possible read error: a much larger clone is one base away. The chain has TRBV29-1 and TRBJ2-2, with 9 bases lining up with TRBD1. The CDR3 is 15 amino acids. Trimming took 6 bases from V and 6 from J; bases not matched to a gene: 11. Germline-derived CDR1 and CDR2 are SQVTM and ANQGSEA. CDR3 nucleotides: TGCAGCGTCCAAATCGGGACAGGGAGCGCCGGGGAGCTGTTTTTT. Its translation is CSVQIGTGSAGELFF.

CDR3 residues: CASSRAAGGFYEQFF. The CDR3 DNA follows: TGCGCCAGCAGCAGGGCGGCGGGAGGATTTTATGAGCAGTTCTTC. The chain combines TRBV5-1 with TRBJ2-1, with 8 nucleotides matching TRBD2. CDR1 is SGHRS and CDR2 is YFSETQ in the germline V gene. The CDR3 loop spans 15 amino acids. J was trimmed by 8 bases and V by 4 bases; bases with no gene match: 11.

The chain carries TRBV5-6 and TRBJ1-1; D may be TRBD1 (5 bases). V lost 0 bases, J lost 10 bases, and 13 bases lay in between. The CDR3 length is 13 residues. Germline loops: CDR1 SGHDT, CDR2 YYEEEE. The CDR3: CASSLASTGGAFF. The CDR3 region has the DNA TGTGCCAGCAGCTTGGCCTCGACCGGGGGAGCTTTCTTT.

The chain combines TRBV5-1 with TRBJ1-5; possibly TRBD1 for D (6 bases). Germline V gives CDR1 SGHRS, CDR2 YFSETQ. Trimming took off 2 bases at V and 6 bases at J, with 18 bases between the two ends. The CDR3 sequence is 16 residues long. The CDR3 DNA reads as TGCGCCAGCAGCTTACAGGGCAGGGAAGCGGGTCAGCCCCAGCATTTT. This codes for CASSLQGREAGQPQHF.

This clonotype showed up just a few times. The rearrangement uses TRBV4-1 and TRBJ1-1; unclear D gene. In germline, CDR1 is MGHRA, CDR2 YSYEKL. This CDR3 has 14 residues. V was trimmed by 1 base and J by 0 bases, leaving 6 bases between them. The CDR3 coding sequence is TGCGCCAGCAGCCAAGTCAGCCTGAACACTGAAGCTTTCTTT. Translation: CASSQVSLNTEAFF.

This sequence joins TRBV20-1 and TRBJ2-1; 11 nucleotides align to TRBD2. V shed 7 bases and J 9 bases; nucleotides not matched to a gene: 11. Germline V gene lookup returns CDR1 DFQATT and CDR2 SNEGSKA (reference sequence). The CDR3 consists of 14 residues. The CDR3 loop reads CSGVVTSGRFEQFF. CDR3 bases: TGCAGTGGGGTCGTAACTAGCGGGAGATTTGAGCAGTTCTTC.

This clonotype has a count of ten or more. CDR3 in amino acids: CASSLSKSGELFF. Here the CDR3 DNA reads TGTGCCAGCAGCTTAAGTAAATCCGGGGAGCTGTTTTTT. J is TRBJ2-2 and V is TRBV7-6; the D is unclear. Trimming removed 2 bases at V and 6 bases at J, with 7 bases between. Per the germline V gene, CDR1 is SGHVS and CDR2 is FNYEAQ. The CDR3 extends over 13 amino acids.

The genes are TRBV18 and TRBJ1-2, with 9 bases lining up with TRBD1. Germline-derived CDR1 and CDR2 are KGHSH and LQKENI. The CDR3 spans 14 residues. V gave up 2 bases and J gave up 7 bases; unmatched junction bases: 5. CDR3 amino acids: CASSPAGTGLGYTF. CDR3 DNA sequence: TGTGCCAGCTCACCAGCCGGGACAGGGCTTGGCTACACCTTC.

This clonotype was seen more than once but under ten times. The chain uses TRBV5-1 and TRBJ2-2; the D call may be TRBD1 or TRBD2 (5 bases each). The CDR3 consists of 18 residues. The V gene's germline CDR1 is SGHRS and CDR2 YFSETQ. Trimming took 7 bases from V and 0 from J, leaving 22 bases between them. The CDR3 is CASSSRLGDATNTGELFF. CDR3 coding DNA: TGCGCCAGCTCTTCAAGGTTGGGGGACGCGACGAACACCGGGGAGCTGTTTTTT.

Remarks on this clonotype: A junction end diverges from the germline sequence, so it may reflect a read error. In DNA, the CDR3 is TGTGCCAGCAGTTACTGGAGCGGGCCTACCAAAAACAGTCAGTACTTC. Translating gives CASSYWSGPTKNSQYF. The chain combines TRBV6-2 or TRBV6-3 with TRBJ2-4; tentative D call: TRBD2 (6 bases). Germline CDR1 and CDR2: MNHEY and SVGEGT. This CDR3 spans 16 amino acids.

The genes are TRBV12-5 and TRBJ2-1; the match to TRBD1 covers 12 bases. There are 15 residues in the CDR3. After removal of 5 bases from V and 6 bases from J, the junction contained 5 bases not matched to a gene. Germline lookup yields CDR1 LGHNT and CDR2 FRNRAP. The CDR3 nucleotides are TGTGCTAGTGGTATGGGACAGGGGGCATTCAATGAGCAGTTCTTC. Its protein product is CASGMGQGAFNEQFF.

In this sample, this clonotype turned up a few times. The V and J genes are TRBV5-1 and TRBJ1-2; no clear D. Trimming removed 2 bases from V and 4 bases from J, with 15 bases in between. The CDR3 is made up of 15 amino acids. The germline V gene encodes CDR1 SGHRS and CDR2 YFSETQ. CDR3 nucleotides: TGCGCCAGCAGCTTCCTTCAAGCCGGGTCCTATGGCTACACCTTC. Translated, it gives CASSFLQAGSYGYTF.

For this clonotype: At one boundary the junction diverges from the germline segment, which might be a read error. The chain employs TRBV5-1 and TRBJ2-5; 8 nucleotides match TRBD2. The CDR3 is 14 residues long. CDR1 and CDR2 (germline): SGHRS, YFSETQ. Here the CDR3 reads CASSLAGGDETHYF. The CDR3 region has the DNA TGCGCCAGCAGCTTGGCGGGAGGGGATGAGACCCACTACTTC.

The sample holds many counts of this clonotype. V and J are TRBV20-1 and TRBJ2-1; TRBD2 matches at 8 bases. This CDR3 comprises 15 residues. Germline V lookup: CDR1 DFQATT, CDR2 SNEGSKA (reference sequence). V lost 0 bases and J lost 3; bases outside the gene matches: 4. The CDR3 loop is CSAREGTSIYNEQFF. The CDR3 nucleotides are TGCAGTGCTAGAGAGGGGACTAGTATCTACAATGAGCAGTTCTTC.

This clonotype appeared a few times. The V and J genes are TRBV27 and TRBJ2-3; 14 nucleotides match TRBD2. The CDR3 sequence is 17 residues long. J was trimmed by 6 bases and V by 5 bases; bases with no gene match: 10. From germline, CDR1 is MNHEY and CDR2 SMNVEV (reference sequence). The CDR3 DNA reads TGTGCCAGCAGTCCAAAAGGACTAGCGGGAGGTGCGGATACGCAGTATTTT. This codes for CASSPKGLAGGADTQYF.

This clonotype was observed a handful of times. The rearrangement links TRBV7-2 to TRBJ2-7, with 13 bases fitting TRBD2. The CDR3 loop spans 17 amino acids. CDR1 is SGHTA and CDR2 is FQGNSA in the germline V gene. V shed 1 base, J shed 2 bases, and the junction held 5 bases outside the gene matches. The CDR3, as DNA: TGTGCCAGCAGCTTAGGGGGACTAGCGGGAAAACCCTACGAGCAGTACTTC. Its protein product is CASSLGGLAGKPYEQYF.

This clonotype turned up a few times. The J gene is TRBJ2-2, the V gene TRBV6-5; 8 bases map to TRBD1. V shed 0 bases and J 6 bases; nucleotides not matched to a gene: 6. CDR3 length: 16 amino acids. Germline CDR1 is MNHEY and CDR2 is SVGAGI. CDR3 coding DNA: TGTGCCAGCAGTTACTCGTCGGACAGGGTTTCCGGGGAGCTGTTTTTT. Protein: CASSYSSDRVSGELFF.

The rearrangement links TRBV27 to TRBJ2-1; 13 bases are a match to TRBD2. V was clipped by 5 bases and J by 13 bases; unmatched bases: 11. This CDR3 region has 15 residues. Germline assignment: CDR1 MNHEY and CDR2 SMNVEV (reference sequence). The CDR3: CASSLRTSGSIPQFF. The CDR3 nucleotides are TGTGCCAGCAGTCTTCGGACTAGCGGGAGTATTCCCCAGTTCTTC.

This clonotype was detected many times. The V and J genes are TRBV20-1 and TRBJ2-1; a possible D gene is TRBD2 (6 bases). Between the trimmed V and J ends, which lost 2 bases and 4 bases, there was a span of 12 bases. The CDR3 runs to 14 residues. CDR1 and CDR2 (germline): DFQATT, SNEGSKA (reference sequence). The CDR3 coding sequence is TGCAGTGCTAGATCCGGGACTCTTTACAATGAGCAGTTCTTC. Amino acid sequence: CSARSGTLYNEQFF.

The chain recombines TRBV7-2 with TRBJ2-3; D is possibly TRBD1 (7 bases). The CDR3 loop spans 18 amino acids. Trimming took 4 bases from V and 3 from J, leaving 23 bases between them. Germline V gene sequence: CDR1 SGHTA, CDR2 FQGNSA. CDR3 coding DNA: TGTGCCAGCAGCTGGGCGCAGGGGGGTATGCCTTTTACAGATACGCAGTATTTT. Its protein is CASSWAQGGMPFTDTQYF.

The CDR3 DNA reads TGTGCCAGCACGCGCCGGGGATACAATGAGCAGTTCTTC. Protein sequence: CASTRRGYNEQFF. This rearrangement joins TRBV12-3 or TRBV12-4 to TRBJ2-1; D is perhaps TRBD2 (5 bases). V was shortened by 7 bases and J by 4 bases, with 11 bases between the two germline ends. There are 13 residues in the CDR3.

This clonotype turned up a few times. This chain connects TRBV25-1 to TRBJ2-3; 12 bases map to TRBD1. V lost 7 bases and J lost 6; bases outside the gene matches: 8. The CDR3 is 15 amino acids. Looked up from germline, CDR1 is MGHDK and CDR2 is SYGVNS. CDR3 protein: CASIGDRGRFDTQYF. The CDR3, as DNA: TGTGCCAGCATTGGGGACAGGGGGCGCTTCGATACGCAGTATTTT.

V usage is TRBV20-1 and J usage is TRBJ2-1; D might be TRBD2 (6 bases). Trimming stripped 0 bases from V and 8 bases from J, with 17 bases between. This CDR3 has 15 residues. The germline CDR1 and CDR2 sequences are DFQATT and SNEGSKA (reference sequence). CDR3 nucleotides: TGCAGTGCTAGAGATCCGGAGACTAGTGCCCATGAGCAGTTCTTC. Translation: CSARDPETSAHEQFF.